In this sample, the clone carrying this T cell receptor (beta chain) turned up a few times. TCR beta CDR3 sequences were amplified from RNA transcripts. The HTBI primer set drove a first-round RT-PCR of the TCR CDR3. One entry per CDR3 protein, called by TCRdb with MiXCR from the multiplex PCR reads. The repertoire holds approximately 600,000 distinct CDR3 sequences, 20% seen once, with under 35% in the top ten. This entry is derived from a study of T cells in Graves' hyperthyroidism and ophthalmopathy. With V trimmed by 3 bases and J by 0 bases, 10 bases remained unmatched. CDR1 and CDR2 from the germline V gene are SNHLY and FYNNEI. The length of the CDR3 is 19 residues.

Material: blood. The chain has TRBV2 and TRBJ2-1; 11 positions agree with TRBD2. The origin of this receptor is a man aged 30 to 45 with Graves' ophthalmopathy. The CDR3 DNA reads TGTGCCAGCAGTGATGCTAGCGGGAGGCTTTTTTCCTCCTACAATGAGCAGTTCTTC. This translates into CASSDASGRLFSSYNEQFF.